Shown below are 8 T cell receptor beta chains from a single sample sequenced in a study of OX40 agonist ivuxolimab in advanced cancers. Data came from immunoSEQ multiplex PCR; TCRdb stores just in-frame clones and leaves some out. The sample has tens of thousands of clones, roughly 89% seen once. Material: CD4+ or CD8+ T cells sorted from blood, obtained in a trial of the OX40 agonist ivuxolimab. These receptors came from an adult with an advanced solid tumor such as melanoma, head and neck, liver or kidney cancer.

The chain carries TRBV28 and TRBJ1-1; D ambiguous. The CDR3 loop spans 14 amino acids. V was cut by 2 bases and J by 6 bases, with 13 bases left in between. Germline-derived CDR1 and CDR2 are MDHEN and SYDVKM. The CDR3 DNA sequence: TGTGCCAGCAGTTTAATGGGGTCGGACGCTGAAGCTTTCTTT. It is translated as CASSLMGSDAEAFF.

This rearrangement joins TRBV27 to TRBJ2-1; 10 bases fit TRBD2. Germline-derived CDR1 and CDR2 are MNHEY and SMNVEV (reference sequence). The CDR3 contains 16 residues. V lost 1 base to trimming and J lost 2 bases; unmatched junction nucleotides: 2. The CDR3, as DNA: TGTGCCAGCAGTTTATATGGACTAGCGGCCTACAATGAGCAGTTCTTC. Its protein product is CASSLYGLAAYNEQFF.

The rearrangement uses TRBV4-2 and TRBJ1-5; TRBD1 is a possible D gene (6 bases). The CDR3 loop spans 16 amino acids. Germline CDR1 is LGHNA and CDR2 is YNFKEQ. The V gene lost 0 bases and the J gene lost 5 bases, with 14 bases spanning the gap. The CDR3 coding sequence is TGTGCCAGCAGCCAAGATGGGGACAATTGGGATCAGCCCCAGCATTTT. Its translation is CASSQDGDNWDQPQHF.

This clone was seen a few times. The chain carries TRBV6-6 and TRBJ2-3; D unresolved. The V gene's germline CDR1 is MNHNY and CDR2 SVGAGI (reference sequence). Trimming took off 7 bases at V and 2 bases at J, with 13 bases between the two ends. This CDR3 comprises 14 residues. The CDR3 coding sequence is TGTGCCAGCAACTCGGACGGCACCACAGATACGCAGTATTTT. This sequence encodes CASNSDGTTDTQYF.

The chain couples TRBV7-8 to TRBJ1-4; D unresolved. Per germline, CDR1 SGHVS and CDR2 FQNEAQ. Trimming left V 2 bases short and J 7 bases short, with 8 bases between. The CDR3 length is 13 residues. For the CDR3, the DNA is TGTGCCAGCAGCTTAATTGTCGGTGAAAAACTGTTTTTT. Translation: CASSLIVGEKLFF.

The rearrangement uses TRBV5-4 and TRBJ1-2, with no clear D. Per the germline V gene, CDR1 is SGHNT and CDR2 is YYREEE (reference sequence). V was shortened by 2 bases and J by 1 base, with 6 bases between the two germline ends. This CDR3 is 13 amino acids long. CDR3 loop: CASSLPSNYGYTF. In DNA form, the CDR3 reads TGTGCCAGCAGCTTACCTAGTAACTATGGCTACACCTTC.

J is TRBJ2-3 and V is TRBV6-1, with no clear D. CDR1 and CDR2 (germline): MNHNS, SASEGT. The V end was cut by 6 bases, the J end by 4 bases, with 2 bases between. This CDR3 contains 10 residues. Here the CDR3 DNA reads TGTGCCAGCAGGGCAGATACGCAGTATTTT. As protein: CASRADTQYF.

This chain uses TRBV30 with TRBJ2-5; D ambiguous. Trimming stripped 4 bases from V and 2 bases from J, with 17 bases between. Germline V gene sequence: CDR1 GTSNPN, CDR2 SVGIG (reference sequence). This CDR3 is built from 15 residues. The CDR3 loop reads CAWIPSATEQETQYF. CDR3 sequence (DNA): TGTGCCTGGATCCCCTCTGCGACGGAGCAAGAGACCCAGTACTTC.